Listed below are T cell receptor beta chains from one sample, sequenced in a study of T cells in Graves' hyperthyroidism and ophthalmopathy. In TCRdb, the multiplex PCR reads were re-called with MiXCR into one record per CDR3 protein. The sample has 750,000 to 900,000 distinct CDR3 sequences, about two fifths seen once. The sample taken for sequencing was blood. Receptors originate from a man aged 18 to 29 with Graves' hyperthyroidism. CDR3s include the opening cysteine and the closing phenylalanine or tryptophan. Each record gives: V gene, J gene, clone size, D gene, CDR3 protein, CDR3 DNA. The D gene is left open where the match is weak. Clone size is given for some rows only: seen once, a few or many times, or a class if the clone is expanded.

v_call: TRBV7-2
j_call: TRBJ2-7
clone_size: .
d_call: .
cdr3_aa: CASSYPGGGPWSYEQYF
cdr3_nt: TGTGCCAGCAGCTATCCGGGTGGGGGACCGTGGTCCTACGAGCAGTACTTC

v_call: TRBV7-9
j_call: TRBJ2-7
clone_size: many
d_call: .
cdr3_aa: CASSLKPYEQYF
cdr3_nt: TGTGCCAGCAGCCTCAAACCGTACGAGCAGTACTTC

v_call: TRBV5-1
j_call: TRBJ2-2
clone_size: once
d_call: TRBD2
cdr3_aa: CASKASGRVSTGELFF
cdr3_nt: TGCGCCAGCAAGGCTAGCGGGAGGGTCAGCACCGGGGAGCTGTTTTTT

v_call: TRBV9
j_call: TRBJ2-5
clone_size: .
d_call: TRBD2
cdr3_aa: CASSQGASGGASETQYF
cdr3_nt: TGTGCCAGCAGCCAAGGGGCTAGCGGGGGGGCCAGTGAGACCCAGTACTTC

v_call: TRBV20-1
j_call: TRBJ2-7
clone_size: few
d_call: TRBD2
cdr3_aa: CSVLAGDHATAYEQYF
cdr3_nt: TGCAGTGTACTAGCGGGGGATCACGCCACGGCCTACGAGCAGTACTTC

v_call: TRBV6-6
j_call: TRBJ1-2
clone_size: .
d_call: TRBD1
cdr3_aa: CASSGQGVNGYTF
cdr3_nt: TGTGCCAGCAGTGGACAGGGGGTCAACGGCTACACCTTC

v_call: TRBV7-9
j_call: TRBJ1-2
clone_size: .
d_call: .
cdr3_aa: CASSFDGHGYTF
cdr3_nt: TGTGCCAGCAGCTTTGACGGGCATGGCTACACCTTC

v_call: TRBV24-1
j_call: TRBJ2-5
clone_size: many
d_call: TRBD2
cdr3_aa: CAPQGLAEETQYF
cdr3_nt: TGTGCCCCCCAGGGACTAGCGGAAGAGACCCAGTACTTC

v_call: TRBV29-1
j_call: TRBJ1-1
clone_size: .
d_call: .
cdr3_aa: CSQVSNTNTEAFF
cdr3_nt: TGCAGCCAAGTGTCTAATACTAACACTGAAGCTTTCTTT

v_call: TRBV29-1
j_call: TRBJ2-5
clone_size: many
d_call: TRBD1
cdr3_aa: CSVTRAGGTETQYF
cdr3_nt: TGCAGCGTTACTAGAGCAGGGGGCACAGAGACCCAGTACTTC

v_call: TRBV5-5
j_call: TRBJ1-3
clone_size: few
d_call: .
cdr3_aa: CASSLASLRTGGNTIYF
cdr3_nt: TGTGCCAGCAGCTTGGCATCTCTCCGGACGGGAGGAAACACCATATATTTT

v_call: TRBV5-1
j_call: TRBJ1-1
clone_size: few
d_call: TRBD1
cdr3_aa: CASSSRVSGGAEAFF
cdr3_nt: TGCGCCAGCAGCTCCAGAGTATCAGGGGGCGCTGAAGCTTTCTTT

v_call: TRBV2
j_call: TRBJ2-7
clone_size: .
d_call: .
cdr3_aa: CASSDSTVLYGQYF
cdr3_nt: TGTGCCAGCAGTGACTCGACAGTCCTCTACGGGCAGTACTTC

v_call: TRBV7-9
j_call: TRBJ2-7
clone_size: .
d_call: .
cdr3_aa: CVSSPQGGAYEQYF
cdr3_nt: TGTGTCAGCAGCCCTCAGGGGGGAGCCTACGAGCAGTACTTC

v_call: TRBV10-3
j_call: TRBJ1-1
clone_size: many
d_call: .
cdr3_aa: CAISQGDTEAFF
cdr3_nt: TGTGCCATCAGTCAGGGAGACACTGAAGCTTTCTTT

v_call: TRBV9
j_call: TRBJ2-2
clone_size: many
d_call: .
cdr3_aa: CASSVVGQNTGELFF
cdr3_nt: TGTGCCAGCAGCGTAGTGGGGCAGAACACCGGGGAGCTGTTTTTT

v_call: TRBV9
j_call: TRBJ2-7
clone_size: few
d_call: .
cdr3_aa: CASSAPEGSSTRQYF
cdr3_nt: TGTGCCAGCAGCGCCCCGGAGGGGAGTTCGACGCGGCAGTACTTC

v_call: TRBV18
j_call: TRBJ2-5
clone_size: .
d_call: .
cdr3_aa: CASSRGYQETQYF
cdr3_nt: TGTGCCAGCTCACGAGGATACCAAGAGACCCAGTACTTC

v_call: TRBV7-2
j_call: TRBJ1-1
clone_size: few
d_call: .
cdr3_aa: CASSLVPPGATEAFF
cdr3_nt: TGTGCCAGCAGCTTAGTGCCCCCGGGGGCCACTGAAGCTTTCTTT

v_call: TRBV19
j_call: TRBJ1-1
clone_size: many
d_call: .
cdr3_aa: CASVTGNTEAFF
cdr3_nt: TGTGCCAGTGTTACAGGGAACACTGAAGCTTTCTTT

v_call: TRBV7-2
j_call: TRBJ2-7
clone_size: few
d_call: .
cdr3_aa: CASSSSASPYEQYF
cdr3_nt: TGTGCCAGCAGTTCCTCGGCGAGCCCCTACGAGCAGTACTTC

v_call: TRBV11-2
j_call: TRBJ1-1
clone_size: many
d_call: .
cdr3_aa: CASSLEVGANTEAFF
cdr3_nt: TGTGCCAGCAGCTTAGAGGTAGGGGCGAACACTGAAGCTTTCTTT

v_call: TRBV24-1
j_call: TRBJ2-7
clone_size: many
d_call: .
cdr3_aa: CATSDPYEQYF
cdr3_nt: TGTGCCACCAGTGACCCCTACGAGCAGTACTTC

v_call: TRBV2
j_call: TRBJ2-5
clone_size: .
d_call: .
cdr3_aa: CASSYFPLQETQYF
cdr3_nt: TGTGCCAGCAGTTATTTCCCACTACAAGAGACCCAGTACTTC

v_call: TRBV5-1
j_call: TRBJ2-3
clone_size: .
d_call: .
cdr3_aa: CASSSGTSTDTQYF
cdr3_nt: TGCGCCAGCAGCTCAGGAACCAGCACAGATACGCAGTATTTT

v_call: TRBV4-3
j_call: TRBJ2-7
clone_size: few
d_call: TRBD1
cdr3_aa: CASSRGTGTTYEQYF
cdr3_nt: TGCGCCAGCAGCCGCGGGACAGGGACAACCTACGAGCAGTACTTC

v_call: TRBV2
j_call: TRBJ1-3
clone_size: .
d_call: TRBD1
cdr3_aa: CASSVTGENTIYF
cdr3_nt: TGTGCCAGCAGTGTAACAGGGGAGAACACCATATATTTT

v_call: TRBV9
j_call: TRBJ1-6
clone_size: many
d_call: TRBD1
cdr3_aa: CASSPRTGGRSSLHF
cdr3_nt: TGTGCCAGCAGCCCTCGGACAGGGGGCCGATCCTCCCTCCACTTT

v_call: TRBV20-1
j_call: TRBJ2-7
clone_size: .
d_call: .
cdr3_aa: CSAWDGSSYEQYF
cdr3_nt: TGCAGTGCTTGGGACGGGAGCTCCTACGAGCAGTACTTC

v_call: TRBV24-1
j_call: TRBJ2-7
clone_size: many
d_call: .
cdr3_aa: CATSDSTQGTDYEQYF
cdr3_nt: TGTGCCACCAGTGATTCAACACAGGGTACCGACTACGAGCAGTACTTC

v_call: TRBV25-1
j_call: TRBJ2-1
clone_size: .
d_call: .
cdr3_aa: CASSEYQAGEQFF
cdr3_nt: TGTGCCAGCAGTGAATATCAAGCCGGTGAGCAGTTCTTC

v_call: TRBV20-1
j_call: TRBJ2-5
clone_size: .
d_call: .
cdr3_aa: CSARDNRAPETQYF
cdr3_nt: TGCAGTGCTAGAGATAACAGGGCCCCAGAGACCCAGTACTTC

v_call: TRBV5-1
j_call: TRBJ1-2
clone_size: .
d_call: .
cdr3_aa: CARGLSRLRGYTF
cdr3_nt: TGCGCCAGGGGACTCTCCCGGCTCAGAGGCTACACCTTC

v_call: TRBV29-1
j_call: TRBJ2-5
clone_size: many
d_call: TRBD2
cdr3_aa: CSVLSFSGRARETQYF
cdr3_nt: TGCAGCGTCCTTAGTTTTAGCGGGAGGGCGCGAGAGACCCAGTACTTC

v_call: TRBV20-1
j_call: TRBJ1-1
clone_size: few
d_call: .
cdr3_aa: CSAGRSGVLWDEAFF
cdr3_nt: TGCAGTGCCGGCCGATCAGGGGTGCTGTGGGATGAAGCTTTCTTT

v_call: TRBV7-2
j_call: TRBJ2-7
clone_size: .
d_call: TRBD1
cdr3_aa: CASNLQGAREEQYF
cdr3_nt: TGTGCCAGCAACCTACAGGGGGCGAGAGAGGAGCAGTACTTC

v_call: TRBV10-3
j_call: TRBJ1-1
clone_size: .
d_call: TRBD1
cdr3_aa: CAISARTGWAFF
cdr3_nt: TGTGCCATCAGTGCCCGGACAGGGTGGGCTTTCTTT

v_call: TRBV13
j_call: TRBJ1-4
clone_size: .
d_call: TRBD1
cdr3_aa: CASSRGQGVGKLFF
cdr3_nt: TGTGCCAGCAGCCGAGGACAGGGGGTAGGAAAACTGTTTTTT

v_call: TRBV4-2
j_call: TRBJ2-2
clone_size: many
d_call: .
cdr3_aa: CASSQGGSGELFF
cdr3_nt: TGTGCCAGCAGCCAAGGAGGGAGCGGGGAGCTGTTTTTT

v_call: TRBV4-1
j_call: TRBJ1-2
clone_size: .
d_call: TRBD1
cdr3_aa: CASSQDLTGGFSLAGYTF
cdr3_nt: TGCGCCAGCAGCCAAGATTTAACAGGGGGATTCTCTCTAGCTGGCTACACCTTC

v_call: TRBV20-1
j_call: TRBJ2-2
clone_size: few
d_call: .
cdr3_aa: CSAPLDHANTGELFF
cdr3_nt: TGCAGTGCTCCCTTAGACCACGCGAACACCGGGGAGCTGTTTTTT

v_call: TRBV2
j_call: TRBJ1-6
clone_size: many
d_call: TRBD1
cdr3_aa: CASSLTGLDNSPLHF
cdr3_nt: TGTGCCAGCAGTTTGACAGGGCTCGATAATTCACCCCTCCACTTT